The T cell receptor (beta chain) under discussion was sequenced for a study of control samples from healthy donors and cancer patients. Measured with immunoSEQ multiplex PCR; TCRdb has only the in-frame clones, and not every one. This sample carries 85,000 to 110,000 clones, roughly 90% of them seen once, and the ten largest clones take roughly 19%. Trimming cost V 1 base and J 5 bases, with 12 bases left between them. The length of the CDR3 is 13 residues. Per the germline V gene, CDR1 is GTSNPN and CDR2 is SVGIG (reference sequence). V is TRBV30 and J is TRBJ2-7; perhaps D is TRBD1 or TRBD2 (6 bases each). The TCR sequence derives from a man between 60 and 70 years old with lung cancer. Sequenced: PBMCs. In DNA, the CDR3 is TGTGCCTGGAGTGGAGTGGGGGGCCACGAGCAGTACTTC. Its protein product is CAWSGVGGHEQYF.